This T cell receptor (beta chain) was sequenced in a study of T cell repertoires in cytomegalovirus infection (dated by TCRdb to between 2019 and 2020). Some background on the complete study: The peptide stimulations were aimed at well-studied HLA-B-restricted epitopes as well as recently identified HLA-C-restricted CMV epitopes, whose presentation resists viral immunomodulation. Donor HLA type was relevant to the analysis, as public TCR beta signatures indicated carriage of CMV infection together with the matching HLA type.

Sample treatment or condition, as interpreted from the label and publication: in vitro stimulation with specific CMV peptide epitopes to enrich CMV-specific T cells. Findings and caveats that apply to the study as a whole: In the ex vivo response, HLA-C-restricted CMV-specific TCR beta clonotypes were dominant, and in two of eight donors the single most frequent clonotype came from this HLA-C-restricted group. In both this cohort and an independent cohort of 300 to 450 donors, the cumulative frequency of public TCR beta family members distinguished carriers of CMV infection plus the relevant HLA type.

This clonotype was picked up one time. What this receptor recognizes is not known. The sample holds no much larger clone one base away, and base qualities are not on file. A lone read offers only weak evidence. The CDR1 and CDR2 encoded by the germline V gene are SGHVS and FNYEAQ. The V and J ends are trimmed by 4 bases and 9 bases, leaving 19 bases between them. The CDR3, from cysteine to phenylalanine, totals 15 residues. This entry keeps only the CDR3 DNA: 45 bases, framed from base 1. TCRdb names Illumina HiSeq 1500 as the instrument used. TCRdb handled the public reads itself, with Q25 trimming in fastp and clone calling in MiXCR, and kept productive beta chains. Entries are consolidated by CDR3 protein sequence, retaining the most common genes and DNA. The sample yields some 940,000 distinct CDR3 sequences; roughly 30% were counted once. About 14% of the sample lies in the top ten.

The sequence was obtained from a human donor in good health (CMV status not recorded). Some clones in this sample may be carry-over from other donors' samples. The sequencing here drew on cultured CD8+ T cells from PBMCs, taken from culture after CMV antigen stimulation. The chain joins TRBV7-6 to TRBJ2-1, with the D gene uncertain. The DNA is as follows: TGTGCCAGCAGCTCGGTAGCCGGCATGGAAAGTGAGCAGTTCTTC. Its protein reads: CASSSVAGMESEQFF.